The 25 T cell receptor beta chains listed next were all sequenced from one sample in a study of identifying expanded T cells in peripheral blood. Sequencing was performed with immunoSEQ multiplex PCR; in TCRdb, only in-frame clones are kept and a portion is missing. The sample holds about 52,000 clones, roughly 80% seen once. What was sequenced was blood. Receptor source: a person aged 18 to 69 in good health.

This chain connects TRBV9 to TRBJ1-2, with TRBD1 identical over 7 bases. The CDR3 contains 15 residues. Trimming cost V 1 base and J 5 bases; bases outside gene matches: 8. Germline V gene lookup returns CDR1 SGDLS and CDR2 YYNGEE. The chain's CDR3 is CASSVFDRAGYGYTF. In DNA, the CDR3 is TGTGCCAGCAGCGTATTCGACAGGGCCGGGTATGGCTACACCTTC.

In its sample, this clone was seen many times. The CDR3: CASSFGLAKSTDTQYF. The CDR3, as DNA: TGCGCCAGCAGCTTTGGACTAGCGAAAAGCACAGATACGCAGTATTTT. The rearrangement uses TRBV5-1 and TRBJ2-3, with TRBD2 identical over 9 bases. Germline assignment: CDR1 SGHRS and CDR2 YFSETQ. Trimming at V came to 2 bases and at J to 0 bases, leaving 4 bases not matched to a gene. The CDR3 has 16 residues.

The V call is TRBV6-5, the J call TRBJ2-2, with D unclear. V gave up 5 bases and J gave up 6 bases, with 16 bases separating them. Germline CDR1 and CDR2: MNHEY and SVGAGI. The CDR3 covers 15 residues. As DNA, the CDR3 is TGTGCCAGCAGTCTATCAAAGGGTTGGGCCGGGGAGCTGTTTTTT. This sequence encodes CASSLSKGWAGELFF.

This clone was recorded once. The V call is TRBV11-2, the J call TRBJ2-3; perhaps TRBD2 as D (6 bases). The CDR3 sequence is 13 residues long. The V and J ends lost 7 bases and 6 bases respectively, with 14 bases between them. Per germline, CDR1 SGHAT and CDR2 FQNNGV. CDR3 nucleotides: TGTGCCAGCACCTTCGGGGGTGCGGATACGCAGTATTTT. This codes for CASTFGGADTQYF.

This clone occurred once. The rearrangement joins TRBV11-2 to TRBJ2-7, with TRBD2 as a possible D gene (7 bases). The CDR3 sequence is 15 residues long. CDR1 is SGHAT and CDR2 is FQNNGV in the germline V gene. V lost 1 base and J lost 2, with 12 bases in between. The CDR3 coding sequence is TGTGCCAGCAGCTTAGCGGGGGGCGTTACCTACGAGCAGTACTTC. Translated: CASSLAGGVTYEQYF. The whole variable domain, remainder taken from reference TRBV11-2 and TRBJ2-7, is EAGVAQSPRYKIIEKRQSVAFWCNPISGHATLYWYQQILGQGPKLLIQFQNNGVVDDSQLPKDRFSAERLKGVDSTLKIQPAKLEDSAVYLCASSLAGGVTYEQYFGPGTRLTVT.

This clone has a handful of counts. Other DNA sequences in the same sample also yield this CDR3. The gene calls are TRBV9 and TRBJ2-5; 9 bases are a match to TRBD1. The trim removed 2 bases at V and 1 base at J, leaving 3 bases unmatched. CDR1 is SGDLS and CDR2 is YYNGEE in the germline V gene. CDR3 length equals 15 residues. The CDR3 here is CASSVGQGIQETQYF. DNA for the CDR3: TGTGCCAGCAGCGTGGGACAGGGTATCCAAGAGACCCAGTACTTC. Together with reference TRBV9 and TRBJ2-5, the CDR3 gives the full variable domain: DSGVTQTPKHLITATGQRVTLRCSPRSGDLSVYWYQQSLDQGLQFLIQYYNGEERAKGNILERFSAQQFPDLHSELNLSSLELGDSALYFCASSVGQGIQETQYFGPGTRLLVL.

The chain links TRBV5-4 to TRBJ1-1, with TRBD1 as a possible D gene (5 bases). The V end lost 0 bases, the J end lost 1 base, and 13 bases lay between the germline ends. Germline V CDR1 and CDR2: SGHNT, YYREEE (reference sequence). This CDR3 comprises 16 residues. The CDR3 loop reads CASSLGGLLQNTEAFF. The CDR3 DNA sequence: TGTGCCAGCAGCTTGGGGGGACTCCTACAGAACACTGAAGCTTTCTTT.

This clone was observed a handful of times. CDR3 nucleotides: TGTGCCAGCAGCTTAGGACAAGGCACGGAGACCCAGTACTTC. Amino acid sequence: CASSLGQGTETQYF. The rearrangement uses TRBV7-2 and TRBJ2-5; the D is unclear. V was trimmed by 1 base and J by 5 bases, leaving 11 bases between them. CDR1 is SGHTA and CDR2 is FQGNSA in the germline V gene. The CDR3 consists of 14 residues.

The chain employs TRBV7-9 and TRBJ2-1; TRBD2 aligns across 7 bases. Germline V gene sequence: CDR1 SEHNR, CDR2 FQNEAQ (reference sequence). V lost 4 bases, J lost 8 bases, and 5 bases stayed unmatched. This CDR3 region has 13 residues. The chain's CDR3 is CASSYLREHEQFF. The CDR3 DNA is TGTGCCAGCAGCTACCTGCGGGAGCATGAGCAGTTCTTC.

The chain combines TRBV5-4 with TRBJ2-7; 8 bases fit TRBD1. Germline V gene data show CDR1 as SGHNT and CDR2 as YYREEE (reference sequence). The CDR3 extends over 15 amino acids. V dropped 5 bases and J dropped 2; count of bases not matched to a gene: 9. The CDR3: CASSLSGGRTYEQYF. CDR3 in DNA: TGTGCCAGCAGTTTGTCAGGGGGCAGAACCTACGAGCAGTACTTC. Combining the CDR3 with reference TRBV5-4 and TRBJ2-7 gives the whole variable domain ETGVTQSPTHLIKTRGQQVTLRCSSQSGHNTVSWYQQALGQGPQFIFQYYREEENGRGNFPPRFSGLQFPNYSSELNVNALELDDSALYLCASSLSGGRTYEQYFGPGTRLTVT.

The chain links TRBV30 to TRBJ1-5; D gene ambiguous. Germline V gene sequence: CDR1 GTSNPN, CDR2 SVGIG (reference sequence). This CDR3 is 16 amino acids long. Trimming cost V 1 base and J 1 base, with 14 bases left between them. Here the CDR3 reads CAWSAHAGLSNQPQHF. DNA of the CDR3: TGTGCCTGGAGTGCCCACGCGGGCCTGAGCAATCAGCCCCAGCATTTT.

This clone has only a few counts. The V and J genes are TRBV12-5 and TRBJ1-2; 7 bases map to TRBD1. Germline V CDR1 and CDR2: LGHNT, FRNRAP. The trim removed 6 bases at V and 3 bases at J, leaving 4 bases unmatched. This CDR3 is 13 amino acids long. The CDR3 DNA reads as TGTGCTAGTGGCAGGGACAGATACTATGGCTACACCTTC. It is translated as CASGRDRYYGYTF.

This chain joins TRBV9 and TRBJ2-3; unclear D gene. The germline V gene encodes CDR1 SGDLS and CDR2 YYNGEE. The CDR3 loop spans 15 amino acids. Trimming took off 3 bases at V and 4 bases at J, with 15 bases between the two ends. CDR3 region: CASSAEVTGSDTQYF. The CDR3 nucleotides read TGTGCCAGCAGCGCCGAAGTAACGGGTTCAGATACGCAGTATTTT.

The chain is built from TRBV5-4 and TRBJ2-7; 10 nucleotides align to TRBD2. Germline trimming cut 0 bases from V and 5 bases from J; bases unmatched to any gene: 5. The CDR3 has 15 residues. Germline V gives CDR1 SGHNT, CDR2 YYREEE (reference sequence). CDR3 residues: CASSLGESGRDEQYF. The CDR3 nucleotides are TGTGCCAGCAGCTTGGGGGAGAGCGGGAGGGACGAGCAGTACTTC.

The chain is built from TRBV29-1 and TRBJ2-6; no firm D call. CDR1 and CDR2 from the germline V gene are SQVTM and ANQGSEA. V lost 5 bases and J 5 bases, leaving 22 bases between the germline ends. The CDR3 extends over 17 amino acids. CDR3 protein: CSVPTVSIQSRANVLTF. CDR3 DNA: TGCAGCGTTCCCACAGTAAGCATACAAAGTCGGGCCAACGTCCTGACTTTC.

The chain is built from TRBV5-1 and TRBJ2-3; 10 bases are shared with TRBD2. From germline, CDR1 is SGHRS and CDR2 YFSETQ. V dropped 2 bases and J dropped 2; count of bases not matched to a gene: 5. CDR3 length: 16 residues. Written as DNA, the CDR3 is TGCGCCAGCAGCTTCGGACTAGCGGCCTCCACAGATACGCAGTATTTT. It specifies CASSFGLAASTDTQYF.

The genes are TRBV7-2 and TRBJ2-6, with TRBD1 matching 9 bases. After removal of 6 bases from V and 4 bases from J, the junction contained 7 bases not matched to a gene. From germline, CDR1 is SGHTA and CDR2 FQGNSA. CDR3 size: 16 residues. The CDR3 coding sequence is TGTGCCAGCAGTTTAACAGGGGGCGTCGGGGCCAACGTCCTGACTTTC. The encoded protein is CASSLTGGVGANVLTF. Full variable domain (remainder filled in from reference TRBV7-2 and TRBJ2-6): GAGVSQSPSNKVTEKGKDVELRCDPISGHTALYWYRQSLGQGLEFLIYFQGNSAPDKSGLPSDRFSAERTGGSVSTLTIQRTQQEDSAVYLCASSLTGGVGANVLTFGAGSRLTVL.

The CDR3 DNA is TGTGCCAGCAGCTTAGATAGCGGGATTACCAAAAACATTCAGTACTTC. It is translated as CASSLDSGITKNIQYF. The chain links TRBV11-3 to TRBJ2-4, with 8 bases that match TRBD2. This CDR3 is built from 16 residues. Germline CDR1 and CDR2: SGHNT and YENEEA. V shed 0 bases and J 2 bases; nucleotides not matched to a gene: 3.

In its sample, this clone was seen once. The chain recombines TRBV5-4 with TRBJ2-5; weak D call: TRBD2 (6 bases). Germline V lookup: CDR1 SGHNT, CDR2 YYREEE (reference sequence). The CDR3 extends over 16 amino acids. Trimming took off 5 bases at V and 0 bases at J, with 17 bases between the two ends. The CDR3 DNA reads as TGTGCCAGCAGACAACAGACGGACTATTACCAAGAGACCCAGTACTTC. It encodes CASRQQTDYYQETQYF.

This clone was counted once. The chain carries TRBV6-1 and TRBJ2-3, with D unresolved. Germline CDR1 is MNHNS and CDR2 is SASEGT. This CDR3 is 12 amino acids long. V dropped 2 bases and J dropped 6 bases, with 6 bases sitting between them. The CDR3 spells CASSEHGDTQYF. The CDR3 nucleotides are TGTGCCAGCAGTGAACACGGGGATACGCAGTATTTT.

This clone was seen once. The rearrangement links TRBV30 to TRBJ2-1; 9 bases fit TRBD2. This CDR3 is 14 amino acids long. CDR1 GTSNPN and CDR2 SVGIG come from the germline V gene (reference sequence). J was trimmed by 8 bases and V by 0 bases; bases with no gene match: 5. The CDR3 protein is CAWSVNLAGDEQFF. The CDR3 bases are TGTGCCTGGAGTGTAAACTTAGCGGGAGATGAGCAGTTCTTC. Full variable domain (remainder filled in from reference TRBV30 and TRBJ2-1): SQTIHQWPATLVQPVGSPLSLECTVEGTSNPNLYWYRQAAGRGLQLLFYSVGIGQISSEVPQNLSASRPQDRQFILSSKKLLLSDSGFYLCAWSVNLAGDEQFFGPGTRLTVL.

V gene TRBV2 combines with J gene TRBJ1-2; 8 nucleotides line up with TRBD1. Germline assignment: CDR1 SNHLY and CDR2 FYNNEI. V lost 9 bases, J lost 1 base, and 4 bases stayed unmatched. This CDR3 has 13 residues. CDR3 DNA: TGTGCCAGTACAGGGGGTCATAACTATGGCTACACCTTC. This sequence encodes CASTGGHNYGYTF.

J is TRBJ2-7 and V is TRBV7-2, with 7 bases aligning to TRBD2. This CDR3 comprises 15 residues. V was pared by 2 bases and J by 3 bases, with 7 bases of the junction left unmatched. Germline-derived CDR1 and CDR2 are SGHTA and FQGNSA. CDR3 loop: CASSLRPSGDYEQYF. The DNA of the CDR3 is TGTGCCAGCAGCTTACGACCTAGCGGAGACTACGAGCAGTACTTC. The entire variable domain, with the rest obtained from reference TRBV7-2 and TRBJ2-7, is as follows: GAGVSQSPSNKVTEKGKDVELRCDPISGHTALYWYRQSLGQGLEFLIYFQGNSAPDKSGLPSDRFSAERTGGSVSTLTIQRTQQEDSAVYLCASSLRPSGDYEQYFGPGTRLTVT.

The V and J genes are TRBV10-3 and TRBJ2-7; TRBD2 agrees at 7 bases. V shed 4 bases and J 3 bases; nucleotides not matched to a gene: 3. The CDR3 runs 13 residues. The germline gives CDR1 ENHRY, CDR2 SYGVKD. For the CDR3, the DNA is TGTGCCATCAGTGCTGGGGGGGGCTACGAGCAGTACTTC. This sequence encodes CAISAGGGYEQYF.

The chain uses TRBV4-2 and TRBJ2-3, with D unclear. V was cut by 5 bases and J by 9 bases, with 12 bases left in between. CDR3 size: 12 residues. Germline assignment: CDR1 LGHNA and CDR2 YNFKEQ. As DNA, the CDR3 is TGTGCCAGCAGCTTGGACCAGAAGACGCAGTATTTT. Translation gives CASSLDQKTQYF.